The clone carrying this T cell receptor beta chain showed up just a few times. The antigen remains undetermined. The read ends 3 residues shy of where the CDR3 ends; the end is completed using the germline J gene. CVID and control samples used equivalent genomic DNA input. Sequenced by immunoSEQ multiplex PCR; TCRdb stores in-frame clones only, minus some. Observed in the sample are fewer than 75,000 clones, none of them singletons. These data originate in a study of T cell clonality in common variable immunodeficiency. Study-wide results and limits: Links between repertoire features and CVID complications were heterogeneity-limited. CVID subjects had higher TCRbeta clonality than healthy controls, most marked in about a third.

Trimming at V came to 2 bases and at J to 5 bases, leaving 2 bases not matched to a gene. Germline V gene sequence: CDR1 MNHEY, CDR2 SMNVEV (reference sequence). This CDR3 contains 14 residues. Sequenced: peripheral blood mononuclear cells. The rearrangement links TRBV27 to TRBJ2-7, with TRBD2 matching over 11 bases. The sequence was obtained from a person between 18 and 75 years old in good health. CDR3: CASSLLAGGDEQYF. Partial CDR3 DNA: TGTGCCAGCAGTTTACTAGCGGGGGGAGACGAG.